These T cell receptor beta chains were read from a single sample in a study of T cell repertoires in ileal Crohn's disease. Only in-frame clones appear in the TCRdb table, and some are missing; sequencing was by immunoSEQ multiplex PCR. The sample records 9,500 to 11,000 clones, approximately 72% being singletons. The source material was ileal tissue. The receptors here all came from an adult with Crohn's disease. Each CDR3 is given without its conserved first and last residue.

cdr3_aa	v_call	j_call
ASSLGTGAGGIQF	TRBV7-2	TRBJ2-1
SVERGRADTQY	TRBV29-1	TRBJ2-3
ASTNRVGSEAF	TRBV27	TRBJ1-1
ASSMRGRSYGYT	TRBV19	TRBJ1-2
ASSPTENNQPQH	TRBV7-9	TRBJ1-5
ASSLRGFRQPQH	TRBV19	TRBJ1-5
ASSFRGATEGYT	TRBV7-2	TRBJ1-2
ASSFGQGHEQY	TRBV5-6	TRBJ2-7
ASSLDRSSSEQY	TRBV7-9	TRBJ2-7
ASSLGGQGTQY	TRBV7-2	TRBJ2-5
ASSQDPGTDTQY	TRBV4-2	TRBJ2-3
ASSPRGGVAETQY	TRBV19	TRBJ2-5
ASSKAPRRDQY	TRBV10-2	TRBJ2-5
ASSQDRRGGYGYT	TRBV4-2	TRBJ1-2
ASSLVRENTEAF	TRBV5-1	TRBJ1-1
ASRSGTGGNTEAF	TRBV6-4	TRBJ1-1
ASSEDIPQAGFKETQY	TRBV4-3	TRBJ2-5
SVPRTSGKGEQF	TRBV29-1	TRBJ2-1
ASSAGHGLETQY	TRBV9	TRBJ2-5
ASSKAGPHEQY	TRBV27	TRBJ2-7
ASSEARGNYGYT	TRBV6-1	TRBJ1-2
ASRTVYGEYGYT	TRBV19	TRBJ1-2
ASSLSQGRRITEAF	TRBV28	TRBJ1-1
ASSLMAGGEQY	TRBV7-6	TRBJ2-7
ASSYSGGLGDTEAF	TRBV6-5	TRBJ1-1
ASSQDLAGKNEQF	TRBV4-1	TRBJ2-1
ASSQLAPQY	TRBV2	TRBJ2-3
ASRVQGGETQY	TRBV5-1	TRBJ2-5
ASSDSEQGIDGYT	TRBV6-4	TRBJ1-2
AWSVLTPPGELF	TRBV30	TRBJ2-2
ASSQEPGLEYYEQY	TRBV4-3	TRBJ2-7
ASSPDRVETQY	TRBV9	TRBJ2-5
ASSMGTSGTGVKETQY	TRBV19	TRBJ2-5
ASRGQLRTDTQY	TRBV2	TRBJ2-3
ASSGPPSGANVLT	TRBV2	TRBJ2-6
ASSLKIPSDPYEQY	TRBV27	TRBJ2-7
ASSPMGGNQPQH	TRBV7-2	TRBJ1-5